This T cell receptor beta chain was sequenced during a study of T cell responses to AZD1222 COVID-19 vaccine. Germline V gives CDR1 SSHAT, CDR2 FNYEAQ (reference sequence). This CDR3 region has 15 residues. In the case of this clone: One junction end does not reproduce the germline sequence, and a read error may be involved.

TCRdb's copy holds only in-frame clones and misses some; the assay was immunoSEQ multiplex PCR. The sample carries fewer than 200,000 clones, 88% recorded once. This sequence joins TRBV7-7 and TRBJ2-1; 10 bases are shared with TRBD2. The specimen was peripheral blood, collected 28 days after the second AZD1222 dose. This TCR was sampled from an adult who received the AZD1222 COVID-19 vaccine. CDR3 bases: TGTGCTAGCAGCTTAACAGCGGGGGGGCCAAATGAGCAGTTCTTC. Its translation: CASSLTAGGPNEQFF.